Reported below is one TCR beta chain. What it recognizes is unknown. Repertoires were generated with immunoSEQ multiplex PCR, while TCRdb's copy carries only in-frame clones and drops some. The data contain about 120,000 clones, 75% to 90% of them singletons. This sample was included in a study of PD-L1 blockade in urothelial cancer. Study-wide context: Patients began atezolizumab, 1,200 mg intravenously every 3 weeks, in the mid-2010s. General observations from the study: Below-median blood TCR clonality before treatment forecast better survival.

Time point specified: peripheral blood 6 weeks after treatment start. This TCR derives from a man between 60 and 75 years old with urothelial cancer. The starting material was PBMCs, obtained around atezolizumab (anti-PD-L1) treatment.

The CDR3 reads CASSHSFTYEQYF. The CDR3, as DNA: TGCGCCAGCAGCCACTCCTTTACCTACGAGCAGTACTTC. V is TRBV4-1 and J is TRBJ2-7; D gene ambiguous. Trimming took off 3 bases at V and 2 bases at J, with 8 bases between the two ends. The V gene's germline CDR1 is MGHRA and CDR2 YSYEKL. The CDR3 length is 13 residues.